This paragraph covers one T cell receptor beta chain sequence. The CDR3 length is 17 residues. The data belong to a study of blood T cell repertoires in COVID-19. Study-level information: Samples of COVID-19 (acute and convalescent) were obtained from the United States, Italy and Spain. Nucleic acid was either cDNA or gDNA, and it came from T cells, B-cell-depleted T cells, or PBMCs.

Authors' processing steps: Researchers report that nucleated cell counts were estimated from reference gene primer amplification. Assay used: immunoSEQ multiplex PCR; TCRdb lists only in-frame clones, some missing. D and trimming were read from the DNA, whereas the V and J calls and clone size are those reported in that table. The sample shows 100,000 or so clones, roughly 86% of them seen only once. This clonotype was obtained from a man aged 50-59 years with active or convalescent COVID-19. The V call is TRBV21-1, the J call TRBJ1-3. TRBV21-1 is termed a pseudogene. The source material was peripheral blood. The CDR3 protein is CASSKGEQVYSGNTIYF. The CDR3 DNA reads TGTGCCAGCAGCAAAGGGGAGCAGGTTTACTCTGGAAACACCATATATTTT.